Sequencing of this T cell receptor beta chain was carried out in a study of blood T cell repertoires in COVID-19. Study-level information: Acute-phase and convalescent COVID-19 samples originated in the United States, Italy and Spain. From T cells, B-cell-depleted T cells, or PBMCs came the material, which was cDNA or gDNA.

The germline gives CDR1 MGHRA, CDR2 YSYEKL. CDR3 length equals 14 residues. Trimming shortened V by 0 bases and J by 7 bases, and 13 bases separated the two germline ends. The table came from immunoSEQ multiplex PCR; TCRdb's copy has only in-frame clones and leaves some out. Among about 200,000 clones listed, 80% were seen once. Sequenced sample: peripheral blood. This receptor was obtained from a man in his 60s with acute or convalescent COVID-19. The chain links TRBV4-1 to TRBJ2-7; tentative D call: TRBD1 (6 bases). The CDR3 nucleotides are TGCGCCAGCAGCCAAGAAGAACAGGGACGGGAGCAGTACTTC. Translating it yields CASSQEEQGREQYF.